This T cell receptor beta chain was recorded in a study of cytomegalovirus exposure and HLA in healthy donors. About the study: Genotyping of 430 or so donors showed that about 83% belonged to the Caucasian-associated ancestry cluster. Broader study findings: V segments that were indistinguishable, TRBV6-2 and TRBV6-3 among them, were omitted from analysis.

The germline V and J ends were trimmed by 2 bases and 2 bases, with 13 bases remaining between them. Germline-derived CDR1 and CDR2 are SNHLY and FYNNEI. There are 15 residues in the CDR3. The PCR employed 60 Vbeta primers together with 13 Jbeta primers. Original methodology: Around 12 million of tens of millions of unique TCR beta chains were shared, per a later count. Here immunoSEQ multiplex PCR was the method, and the copy in TCRdb shows in-frame clones only, minus some. The DNA was the basis for D and trimming; V, J and clone size are from that table. This table holds fewer than 200,000 clones, around 83% found once. Regarding this clone: The antigen is not known.

This rearrangement joins TRBV2 to TRBJ2-7; D perhaps matches TRBD1 (5 bases). The clonotype was recovered from a man in his fifties or sixties in good health and CMV-seronegative. The sequenced material came from PBMCs. CDR3 residues: CASSEQGASTYEQYF. In nucleotides, the CDR3 is TGTGCCAGCAGTGAACAGGGTGCCAGTACCTACGAGCAGTACTTC.